These T cell receptor beta chains were read from a single sample in a study of blood T cell repertoires in COVID-19. The method was immunoSEQ multiplex PCR; TCRdb's version includes in-frame clones alone and lacks a portion of them. The repertoire consists of some 76,000 clones, with about four fifths occurring once and the leading ten covering roughly 10%. Sequencing input: peripheral blood. The receptors shown here come from a man aged 50-59 years with acute or convalescent COVID-19. CDR3s leave out the opening cysteine and the closing phenylalanine or tryptophan. The order of the fields is clone size, V gene, J gene, CDR3 protein. Clone size is given for some rows only: seen once, a few or many times, or a class if the clone is expanded.

clone size: once
V gene: TRBV6-2/TRBV6-3
J gene: TRBJ2-2
CDR3 protein: ASRPWDRGFTGELF

clone size: .
V gene: TRBV18
J gene: TRBJ1-3
CDR3 protein: ASSERVLSSGNTIY

clone size: .
V gene: TRBV19
J gene: TRBJ1-1
CDR3 protein: ASTLGNTEAF

clone size: .
V gene: TRBV6-5
J gene: TRBJ2-2
CDR3 protein: ASRSRGGAAGELF

clone size: .
V gene: TRBV4-1
J gene: TRBJ1-2
CDR3 protein: ASSRKGTGTGPSYGYT

clone size: .
V gene: TRBV27
J gene: TRBJ1-2
CDR3 protein: ASSFAGVIDGYT

clone size: once
V gene: TRBV12-3/TRBV12-4
J gene: TRBJ1-1
CDR3 protein: ASSGPRDTEAF

clone size: .
V gene: TRBV19
J gene: TRBJ1-5
CDR3 protein: ASTKSSGGQPQH

clone size: .
V gene: TRBV7-9
J gene: TRBJ2-1
CDR3 protein: ASSSTSGGLSYNEQF

clone size: .
V gene: TRBV2
J gene: TRBJ2-3
CDR3 protein: ASSQTSGTDTQY

clone size: few
V gene: TRBV11-3
J gene: TRBJ2-1
CDR3 protein: ASSQKQGIGQF

clone size: .
V gene: TRBV3-1/TRBV3-2
J gene: TRBJ1-2
CDR3 protein: ASSQERSTPGYT

clone size: once
V gene: TRBV14
J gene: TRBJ2-2
CDR3 protein: ASSQATGRNTGELF

clone size: .
V gene: TRBV5-1
J gene: TRBJ2-1
CDR3 protein: ASSSIAHQYNEQF

clone size: .
V gene: TRBV6-5
J gene: TRBJ1-2
CDR3 protein: ATWDTGGYT

clone size: once
V gene: TRBV7-9
J gene: TRBJ2-3
CDR3 protein: ASSYLSQRGPDTQY